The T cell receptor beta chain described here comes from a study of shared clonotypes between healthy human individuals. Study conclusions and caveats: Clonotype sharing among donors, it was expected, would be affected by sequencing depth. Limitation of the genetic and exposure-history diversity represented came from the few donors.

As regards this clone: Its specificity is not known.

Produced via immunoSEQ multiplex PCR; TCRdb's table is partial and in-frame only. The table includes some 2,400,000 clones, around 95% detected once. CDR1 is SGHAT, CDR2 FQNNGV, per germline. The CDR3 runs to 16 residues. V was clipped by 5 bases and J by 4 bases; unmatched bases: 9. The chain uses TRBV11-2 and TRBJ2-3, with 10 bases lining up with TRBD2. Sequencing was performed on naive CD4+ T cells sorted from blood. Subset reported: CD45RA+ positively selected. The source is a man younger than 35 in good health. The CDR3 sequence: CASSVTSGKRSDTQYF. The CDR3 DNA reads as TGTGCCAGCAGCGTCACTAGCGGGAAAAGATCAGATACGCAGTATTTT.